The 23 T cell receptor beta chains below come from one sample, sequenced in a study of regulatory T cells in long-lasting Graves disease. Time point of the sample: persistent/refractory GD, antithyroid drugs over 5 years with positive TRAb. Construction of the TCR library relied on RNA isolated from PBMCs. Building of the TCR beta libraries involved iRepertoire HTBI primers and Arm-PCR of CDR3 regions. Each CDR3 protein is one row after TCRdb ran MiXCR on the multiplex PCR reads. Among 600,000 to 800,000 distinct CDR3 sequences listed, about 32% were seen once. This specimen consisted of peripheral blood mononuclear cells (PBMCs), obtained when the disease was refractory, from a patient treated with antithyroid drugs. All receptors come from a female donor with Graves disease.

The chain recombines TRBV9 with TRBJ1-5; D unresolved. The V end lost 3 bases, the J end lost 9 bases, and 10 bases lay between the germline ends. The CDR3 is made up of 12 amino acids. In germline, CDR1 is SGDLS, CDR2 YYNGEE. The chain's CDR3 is CASSGLWGPQHF. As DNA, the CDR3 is TGTGCCAGCAGCGGATTATGGGGGCCCCAGCATTTT.

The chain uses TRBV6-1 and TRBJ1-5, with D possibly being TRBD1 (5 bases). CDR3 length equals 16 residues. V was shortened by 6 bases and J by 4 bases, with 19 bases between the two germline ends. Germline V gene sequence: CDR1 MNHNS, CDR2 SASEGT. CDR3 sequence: CASRVIEGRDNQPQHF. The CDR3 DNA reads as TGTGCCAGCAGGGTCATTGAGGGGCGAGATAATCAGCCCCAGCATTTT.

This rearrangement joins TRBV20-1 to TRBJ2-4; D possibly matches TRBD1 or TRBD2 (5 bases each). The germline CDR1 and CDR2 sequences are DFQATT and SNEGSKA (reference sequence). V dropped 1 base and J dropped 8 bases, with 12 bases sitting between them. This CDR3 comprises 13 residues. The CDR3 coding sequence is TGCAGTGCTAGAGTGTGGCAGGGAGACATTCAGTACTTC. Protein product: CSARVWQGDIQYF.

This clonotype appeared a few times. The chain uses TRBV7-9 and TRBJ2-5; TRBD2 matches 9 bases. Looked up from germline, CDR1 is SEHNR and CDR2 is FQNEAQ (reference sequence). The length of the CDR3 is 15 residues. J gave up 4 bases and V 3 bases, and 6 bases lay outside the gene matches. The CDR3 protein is CASSFLAGPLETQYF. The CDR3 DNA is TGTGCCAGCAGCTTCCTAGCGGGACCCCTAGAGACCCAGTACTTC.

CDR3 in amino acids: CASSLVEGKSYGYTF. The DNA of the CDR3 is TGCGCCAGCAGCTTGGTGGAGGGTAAAAGTTATGGCTACACCTTC. The chain combines TRBV5-1 with TRBJ1-2; D is undetermined. There are 15 residues in the CDR3. Germline values: CDR1 SGHRS, CDR2 YFSETQ. The germline V and J ends were trimmed by 0 bases and 5 bases, with 14 bases remaining between them.

Here the CDR3 DNA reads TGCAGCGTTGTCGGCCATGGAAACACCATATATTTT. This translates into CSVVGHGNTIYF. The chain is built from TRBV29-1 and TRBJ1-3; D call uncertain. Germline values: CDR1 SQVTM, CDR2 ANQGSEA. Trimming cost V 4 bases and J 3 bases, with 7 bases left between them. The CDR3 is 12 amino acids.

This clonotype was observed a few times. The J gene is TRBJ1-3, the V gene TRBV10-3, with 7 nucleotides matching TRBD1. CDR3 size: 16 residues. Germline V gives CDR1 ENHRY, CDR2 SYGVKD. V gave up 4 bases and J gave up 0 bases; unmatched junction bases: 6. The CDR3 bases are TGTGCCATCAGTGGAGGACAGGACCACTCTGGAAACACCATATATTTT. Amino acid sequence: CAISGGQDHSGNTIYF.

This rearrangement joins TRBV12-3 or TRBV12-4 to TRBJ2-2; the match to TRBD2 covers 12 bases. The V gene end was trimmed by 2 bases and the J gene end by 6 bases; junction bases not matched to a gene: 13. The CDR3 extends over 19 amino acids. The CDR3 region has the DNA TGTGCCAGCAGTTTACGAAGGACTAGCGGGGTTATAGGAGCCGGGGAGCTGTTTTTT. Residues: CASSLRRTSGVIGAGELFF.

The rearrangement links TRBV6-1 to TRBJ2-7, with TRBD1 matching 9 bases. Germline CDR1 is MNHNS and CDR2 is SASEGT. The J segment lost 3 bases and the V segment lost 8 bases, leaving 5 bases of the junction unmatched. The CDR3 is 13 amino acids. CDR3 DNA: TGTGCCAGCTGCCGGGACAGGGACTACGAGCAGTACTTC. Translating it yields CASCRDRDYEQYF.

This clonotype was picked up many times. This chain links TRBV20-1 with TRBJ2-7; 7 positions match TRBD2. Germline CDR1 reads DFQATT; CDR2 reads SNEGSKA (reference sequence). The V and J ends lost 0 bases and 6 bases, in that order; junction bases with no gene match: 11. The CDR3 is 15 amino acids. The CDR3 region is CSAREVGREKAEQYF. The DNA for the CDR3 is TGCAGTGCTAGAGAGGTGGGGCGGGAGAAGGCCGAGCAGTACTTC.

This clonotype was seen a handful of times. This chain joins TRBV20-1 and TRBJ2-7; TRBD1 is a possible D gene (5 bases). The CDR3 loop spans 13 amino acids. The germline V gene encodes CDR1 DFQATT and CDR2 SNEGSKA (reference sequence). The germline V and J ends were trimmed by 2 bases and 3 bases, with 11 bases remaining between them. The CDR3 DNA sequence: TGCAGTGCTAGACAGGGTATTCGCTACGAGCAGTACTTC. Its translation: CSARQGIRYEQYF.

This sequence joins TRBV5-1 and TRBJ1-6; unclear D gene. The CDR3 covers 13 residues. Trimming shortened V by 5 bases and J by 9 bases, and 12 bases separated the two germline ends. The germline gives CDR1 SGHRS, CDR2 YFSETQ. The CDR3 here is CASRYDGSSPLHF. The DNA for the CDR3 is TGCGCCAGCAGATACGATGGAAGTTCACCCCTCCACTTT.

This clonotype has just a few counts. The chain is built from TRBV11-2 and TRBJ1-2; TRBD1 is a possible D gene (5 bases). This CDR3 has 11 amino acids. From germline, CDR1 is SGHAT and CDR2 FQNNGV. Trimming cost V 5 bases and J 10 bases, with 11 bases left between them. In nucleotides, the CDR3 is TGTGCCAGCAGCCGGTGGGGGGTCTACACCTTC. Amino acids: CASSRWGVYTF.

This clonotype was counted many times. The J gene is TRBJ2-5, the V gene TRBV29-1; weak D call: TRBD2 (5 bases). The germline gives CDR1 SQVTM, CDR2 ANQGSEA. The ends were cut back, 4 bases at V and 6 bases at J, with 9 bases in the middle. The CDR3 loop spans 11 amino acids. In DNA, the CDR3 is TGCAGCGTTGGCGGGCAAAAGACCCAGTACTTC. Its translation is CSVGGQKTQYF.

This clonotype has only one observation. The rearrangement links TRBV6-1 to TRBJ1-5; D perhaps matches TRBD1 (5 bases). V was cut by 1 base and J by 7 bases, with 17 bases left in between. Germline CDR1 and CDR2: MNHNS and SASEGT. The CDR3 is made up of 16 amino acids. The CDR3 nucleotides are TGTGCCAGCAGTGAAGTCCCGCAGGGTAGTAGGCAGCCCCAGCATTTT. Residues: CASSEVPQGSRQPQHF.

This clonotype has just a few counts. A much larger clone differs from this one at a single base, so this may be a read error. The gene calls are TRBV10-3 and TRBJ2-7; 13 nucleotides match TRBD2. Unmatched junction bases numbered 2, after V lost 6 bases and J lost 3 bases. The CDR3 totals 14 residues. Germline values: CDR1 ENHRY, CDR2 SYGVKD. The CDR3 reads CAIRGTSGNYEQYF. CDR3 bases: TGTGCCATCAGGGGGACTAGCGGGAACTACGAGCAGTACTTC.

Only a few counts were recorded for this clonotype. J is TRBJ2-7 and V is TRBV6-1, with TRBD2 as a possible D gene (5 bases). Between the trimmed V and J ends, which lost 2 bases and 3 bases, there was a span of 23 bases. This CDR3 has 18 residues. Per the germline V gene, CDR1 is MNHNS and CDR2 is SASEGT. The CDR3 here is CASSEREFGSKSLYEQYF. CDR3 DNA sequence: TGTGCCAGCAGTGAAAGGGAGTTTGGGTCGAAGTCCCTCTACGAGCAGTACTTC.

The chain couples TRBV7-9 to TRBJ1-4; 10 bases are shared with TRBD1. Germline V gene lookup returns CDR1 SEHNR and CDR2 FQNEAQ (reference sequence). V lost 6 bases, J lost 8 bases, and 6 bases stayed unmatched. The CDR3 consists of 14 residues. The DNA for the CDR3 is TGTGCCAGCAGACGGGACAGGGGTGAGGAAAAACTGTTTTTT. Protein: CASRRDRGEEKLFF. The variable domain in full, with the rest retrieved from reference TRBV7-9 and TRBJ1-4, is DTGVSQNPRHKITKRGQNVTFRCDPISEHNRLYWYRQTLGQGPEFLTYFQNEAQLEKSRLLSDRFSAERPKGSFSTLEIQRTEQGDSAMYLCASRRDRGEEKLFFGSGTQLSVL.

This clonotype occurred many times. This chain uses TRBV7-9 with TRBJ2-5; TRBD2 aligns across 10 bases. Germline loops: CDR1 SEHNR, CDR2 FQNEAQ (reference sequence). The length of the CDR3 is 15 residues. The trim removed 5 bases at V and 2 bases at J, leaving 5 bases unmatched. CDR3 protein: CASSPQLAGQETQYF. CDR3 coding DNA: TGTGCCAGCAGCCCACAACTAGCGGGACAAGAGACCCAGTACTTC.

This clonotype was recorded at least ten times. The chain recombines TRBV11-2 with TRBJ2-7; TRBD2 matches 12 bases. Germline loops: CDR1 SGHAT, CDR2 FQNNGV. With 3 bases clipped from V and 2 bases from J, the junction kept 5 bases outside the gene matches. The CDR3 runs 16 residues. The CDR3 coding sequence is TGTGCCAGCAGCTTCCTGGGACTAGCGGGCACCTACGAGCAGTACTTC. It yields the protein CASSFLGLAGTYEQYF.

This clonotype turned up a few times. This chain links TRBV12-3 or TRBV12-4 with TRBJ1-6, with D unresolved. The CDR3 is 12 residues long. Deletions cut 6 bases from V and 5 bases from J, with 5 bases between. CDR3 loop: CASSRNNSPLHF. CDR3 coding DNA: TGTGCCAGCAGCCGGAATAATTCACCCCTCCACTTT.

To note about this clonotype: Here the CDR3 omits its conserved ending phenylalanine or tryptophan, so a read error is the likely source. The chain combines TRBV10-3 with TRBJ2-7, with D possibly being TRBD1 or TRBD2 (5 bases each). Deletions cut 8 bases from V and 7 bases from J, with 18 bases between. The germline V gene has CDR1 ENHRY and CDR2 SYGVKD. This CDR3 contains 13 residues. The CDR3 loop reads CAIGRRDGEEQYS. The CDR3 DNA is TGTGCCATCGGACGTCGGGACGGAGAGGAGCAGTACTCC.

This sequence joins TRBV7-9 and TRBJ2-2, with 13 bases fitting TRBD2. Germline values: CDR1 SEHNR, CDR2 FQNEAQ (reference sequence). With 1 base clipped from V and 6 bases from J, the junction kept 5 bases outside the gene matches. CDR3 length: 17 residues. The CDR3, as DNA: TGTGCCAGCAGCTTAGGAGGACTAGCGGGAGTAGCCGGGGAGCTGTTTTTT. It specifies CASSLGGLAGVAGELFF.